This T cell receptor beta chain appears in the sequencing data of a study of cytomegalovirus exposure and HLA in healthy donors. The table came from immunoSEQ multiplex PCR; TCRdb's copy has only in-frame clones and leaves some out. The sample has about 150,000 clones; roughly 92% are singletons. The sample comprised PBMCs. This clonotype was obtained from a young man in good health and CMV-seronegative.

CDR3 DNA sequence: TGCAGCGTTGTTCTGAACACCGGGGAGCTGTTTTTT. Its translation: CSVVLNTGELFF. The rearrangement uses TRBV29-1 and TRBJ2-2, with unresolved D. Trimming left V 4 bases short and J 1 base short, with 4 bases between. Germline CDR1 and CDR2: SQVTM and ANQGSEA. CDR3 size: 12 residues.